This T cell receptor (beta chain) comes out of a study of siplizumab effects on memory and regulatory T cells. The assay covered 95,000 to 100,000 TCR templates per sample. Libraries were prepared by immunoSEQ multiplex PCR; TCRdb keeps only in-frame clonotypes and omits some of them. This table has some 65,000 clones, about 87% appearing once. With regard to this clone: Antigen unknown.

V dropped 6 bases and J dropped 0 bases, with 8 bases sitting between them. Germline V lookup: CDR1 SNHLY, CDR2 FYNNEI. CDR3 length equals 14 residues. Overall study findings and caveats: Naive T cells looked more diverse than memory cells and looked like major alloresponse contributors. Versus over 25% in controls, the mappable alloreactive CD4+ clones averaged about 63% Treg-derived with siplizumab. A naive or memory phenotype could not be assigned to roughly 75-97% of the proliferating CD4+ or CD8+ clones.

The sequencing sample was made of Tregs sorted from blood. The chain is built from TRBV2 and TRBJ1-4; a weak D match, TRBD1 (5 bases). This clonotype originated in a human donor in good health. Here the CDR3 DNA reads TGTGCCAGCAGAGGGGTTGCAACTAATGAAAAACTGTTTTTT. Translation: CASRGVATNEKLFF.